This TCR beta chain stems from a study of cytomegalovirus exposure and HLA in healthy donors. Study summary: One earlier analysis, a look at approximately 180 million T cells, found some 120 million unique TCR beta sequences. Findings and limits, study-wide: As was reported, the classifier diagnosed cytomegalovirus status with high specificity and sensitivity.

The CDR3 runs 17 residues. Germline CDR1 WSHSY, CDR2 SAAADI. V shed 8 bases, J shed 9 bases, and the junction held 18 bases outside the gene matches. It was with 60 Vbeta and 13 Jbeta primers that the PCR ran. TCRdb's table, derived via immunoSEQ multiplex PCR, lists solely in-frame clones and lacks some. The sample has approximately 200,000 clones, just under 75% seen once. Details on this clone: Its antigen is not identified.

The clonotype originates from a woman aged 25 to 45 in good health and CMV-seropositive. The V gene is TRBV10-2, the J gene TRBJ2-7, with 14 bases fitting TRBD2. Sequenced input: PBMCs. The CDR3 here is CASLGAQGLAGEDGQYF. CDR3 coding DNA: TGCGCCAGCCTAGGGGCACAGGGACTAGCGGGAGAGGATGGGCAGTACTTC.